What follows are 11 T cell receptor beta chains derived from one specimen sequenced in a study of cytotoxic CD8 clonotypes in ibrutinib-treated CLL. The data were produced by immunoSEQ multiplex PCR, yet TCRdb's version contains in-frame clones alone and is incomplete. Among 130,000 or so clones, roughly 84% were seen once, and the ten largest hold 2.5% to 3.5%. The starting material was PBMCs, obtained after 24 months of ibrutinib treatment. These receptors originate from a human donor with chronic lymphocytic leukemia.

The V call is TRBV27, the J call TRBJ2-1, with a possible D match to TRBD2 (5 bases). The CDR3 has 15 amino acids. CDR1 MNHEY and CDR2 SMNVEV come from the germline V gene (reference sequence). Trimming pared 3 bases from V and 0 bases from J, leaving 9 bases between. In nucleotides, the CDR3 is TGTGCCAGCAGTTTGGACTCAAGCTCCTACAATGAGCAGTTCTTC. Translation gives CASSLDSSSYNEQFF.

The chain couples TRBV6-1 to TRBJ2-2; D not resolved. The germline CDR1 and CDR2 sequences are MNHNS and SASEGT. The CDR3 length is 13 residues. The V gene lost 1 base and the J gene lost 6 bases, with 6 bases spanning the gap. The chain's CDR3 is CASSEGNAGELFF. CDR3 sequence (DNA): TGTGCCAGCAGTGAAGGAAACGCCGGGGAGCTGTTTTTT.

The rearrangement links TRBV4-3 to TRBJ2-2; D is possibly TRBD1 (7 bases). Trimming took 3 bases from V and 3 from J, leaving 17 bases between them. The CDR3 is made up of 17 amino acids. CDR1 and CDR2 (germline): LGHNA, YSLEER. CDR3 nucleotides: TGCGCCAGCAGCCACGGAGGGGGGACAGACCACACCGGGGAGCTGTTTTTT. It translates to CASSHGGGTDHTGELFF.

In its sample, this clone was seen a few times. The chain combines TRBV25-1 with TRBJ2-7; 10 positions agree with TRBD2. After removal of 7 bases from V and 2 bases from J, the junction contained 2 bases not matched to a gene. The CDR3 is made up of 13 amino acids. Germline-derived CDR1 and CDR2 are MGHDK and SYGVNS. CDR3 sequence reads: CASTSGGAYEQYF. The CDR3 DNA reads as TGTGCCAGCACGAGCGGGGGGGCCTACGAGCAGTACTTC.

The V and J genes are TRBV2 and TRBJ1-2; 7 bases align to TRBD1. Germline CDR1 and CDR2: SNHLY and FYNNEI. This CDR3 has 16 amino acids. Trimming cost V 2 bases and J 4 bases; bases outside gene matches: 10. The CDR3 reads CASSELLTGLTYGYTF. CDR3 bases: TGTGCCAGCAGTGAACTATTGACAGGGTTAACCTATGGCTACACCTTC. The variable domain in full, completed from reference TRBV2 and TRBJ1-2, reads EPEVTQTPSHQVTQMGQEVILRCVPISNHLYFYWYRQILGQKVEFLVSFYNNEISEKSEIFDDQFSVERPDGSNFTLKIRSTKLEDSAMYFCASSELLTGLTYGYTFGSGTRLTVV.

This clone has just one count. The chain couples TRBV7-9 to TRBJ2-2; 7 bases line up with TRBD1. The CDR3 loop spans 16 amino acids. With 5 bases clipped from V and 2 bases from J, the junction kept 8 bases outside the gene matches. Looked up from germline, CDR1 is SEHNR and CDR2 is FQNEAQ (reference sequence). The CDR3 is CASSRRDRANTGELFF. CDR3 DNA: TGTGCCAGCAGCCGCCGCGACAGGGCAAACACCGGGGAGCTGTTTTTT.

The gene calls are TRBV19 and TRBJ2-7; D ambiguous. The CDR3 runs to 14 residues. Trimming took off 3 bases at V and 4 bases at J, with 13 bases between the two ends. Germline V CDR1 and CDR2: LNHDA, SQIVND (reference sequence). The CDR3 spells CASSISFGIYEQYF. The CDR3, as DNA: TGTGCCAGTAGTATCAGCTTCGGAATATACGAGCAGTACTTC.

The chain recombines TRBV19 with TRBJ1-5, with D unresolved. From germline, CDR1 is LNHDA and CDR2 SQIVND (reference sequence). The V end was cut by 2 bases, the J end by 5 bases, with 10 bases between. CDR3 length equals 14 residues. The CDR3 sequence: CASSIWAQDQPQHF. The CDR3 region has the DNA TGTGCCAGTAGTATATGGGCGCAGGATCAGCCCCAGCATTTT. Based on the CDR3 plus reference TRBV19 and TRBJ1-5, the full variable domain is DGGITQSPKYLFRKEGQNVTLSCEQNLNHDAMYWYRQDPGQGLRLIYYSQIVNDFQKGDIAEGYSVSREKKESFPLTVTSAQKNPTAFYLCASSIWAQDQPQHFGDGTRLSIL.

The chain employs TRBV5-1 and TRBJ2-2; 13 bases match TRBD2. The length of the CDR3 is 16 residues. The germline V gene has CDR1 SGHRS and CDR2 YFSETQ. V lost 2 bases, J lost 6 bases, and 4 bases stayed unmatched. The CDR3, as DNA: TGCGCCAGCAGCTTTGGGGGACTAGCGGGGTCCGGGGAGCTGTTTTTT. Its protein is CASSFGGLAGSGELFF. The whole variable domain, filled in from reference TRBV5-1 and TRBJ2-2, reads KAGVTQTPRYLIKTRGQQVTLSCSPISGHRSVSWYQQTPGQGLQFLFEYFSETQRNKGNFPGRFSGRQFSNSRSEMNVSTLELGDSALYLCASSFGGLAGSGELFFGEGSRLTVL.

J is TRBJ2-7 and V is TRBV9; maybe TRBD1 (5 bases). Germline values: CDR1 SGDLS, CDR2 YYNGEE. This CDR3 comprises 14 residues. The V end was cut by 0 bases, the J end by 5 bases, with 12 bases between. CDR3 protein: CASSVASGFDEQYF. In DNA, the CDR3 is TGTGCCAGCAGCGTAGCATCAGGGTTCGACGAGCAGTACTTC. The full variable domain, in which reference TRBV9 and TRBJ2-7 provide the parts outside the CDR3, is DSGVTQTPKHLITATGQRVTLRCSPRSGDLSVYWYQQSLDQGLQFLIQYYNGEERAKGNILERFSAQQFPDLHSELNLSSLELGDSALYFCASSVASGFDEQYFGPGTRLTVT.

The chain recombines TRBV27 with TRBJ1-2, with D uncertain. The CDR3 contains 12 residues. Trimming pared 4 bases from V and 4 bases from J, leaving 7 bases between. Germline V gene data show CDR1 as MNHEY and CDR2 as SMNVEV (reference sequence). CDR3 amino acids: CASSSGSYGYTF. DNA for the CDR3: TGTGCCAGCAGTTCGGGTAGCTATGGCTACACCTTC.